This T cell receptor beta chain stems from a study of shared clonotypes between healthy human individuals. Study-wide background: Each donor had three CD4 naive, three CD4 memory, two CD8 naive and one CD8 memory plate. The study's findings and limits: In a handful of donors, 4.5% to 5.5% of naive CD4 clonotypes appeared in common.

Method: immunoSEQ multiplex PCR; TCRdb's copy keeps in-frame clones and lacks some. The table has around 700,000 clones, roughly 70% seen once; the top ten hold over 1.5%. CDR1 and CDR2 (germline): SGHTS, YDEGEE. The CDR3 runs 16 residues. Trimming stripped 4 bases from V and 6 bases from J, with 19 bases between. A remark on this clone: Its target is unknown.

This sequence originates from a woman aged 25 to 39 in good health. The chain carries TRBV5-8 and TRBJ1-4, with a tentative D call TRBD1 (6 bases). Source material: memory CD4+ T cells sorted from blood. Subset noted: CD45RA-negative fraction. The CDR3 region is CASSPHLGALDEKLFF. Written as DNA, the CDR3 is TGTGCCAGCAGCCCGCACCTGGGGGCGTTGGATGAAAAACTGTTTTTT.